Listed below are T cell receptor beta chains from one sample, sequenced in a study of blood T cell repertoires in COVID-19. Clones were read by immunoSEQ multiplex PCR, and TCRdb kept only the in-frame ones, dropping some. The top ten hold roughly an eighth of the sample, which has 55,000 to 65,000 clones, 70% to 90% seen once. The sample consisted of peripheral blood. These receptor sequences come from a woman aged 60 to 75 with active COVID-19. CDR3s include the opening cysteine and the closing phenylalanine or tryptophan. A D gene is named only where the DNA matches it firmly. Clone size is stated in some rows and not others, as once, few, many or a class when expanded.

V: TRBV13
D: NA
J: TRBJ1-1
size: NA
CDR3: CASRQGTYTNTEAFF
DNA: TGTGCCAGCAGACAAGGGACATATACGAACACTGAAGCTTTCTTT

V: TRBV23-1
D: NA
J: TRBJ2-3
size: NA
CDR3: CASRPQGRSCTDTQYF
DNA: TGCGCCAGCAGACCCCAGGGGCGGAGTTGCACAGATACGCAGTATTTT

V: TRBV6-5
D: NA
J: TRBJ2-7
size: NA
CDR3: CASSSGLTSYEQYF
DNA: TGTGCCAGCAGTTCGGGACTGACCTCCTACGAGCAGTACTTC

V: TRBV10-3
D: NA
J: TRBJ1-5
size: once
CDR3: CAITFDRSQPQHF
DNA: TGTGCCATCACCTTCGACAGGTCCCAGCCCCAGCATTTT

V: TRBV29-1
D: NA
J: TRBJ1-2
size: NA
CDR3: CSVGGQRLRGYTF
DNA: TGCAGCGTTGGAGGTCAGCGACTTAGGGGCTACACCTTC

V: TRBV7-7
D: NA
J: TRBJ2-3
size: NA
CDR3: CASSLGDTDTQYF
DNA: TGTGCTAGCAGCTTAGGAGACACAGATACGCAGTATTTT

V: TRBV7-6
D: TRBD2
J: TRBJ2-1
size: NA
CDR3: CASSLEVAGAYNEQFF
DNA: TGTGCCAGCAGCTTAGAGGTAGCGGGGGCCTACAATGAGCAGTTCTTC

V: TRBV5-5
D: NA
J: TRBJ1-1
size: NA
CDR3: CASSLDTPTEAFF
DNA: TGTGCCAGCAGCTTAGACACTCCGACTGAAGCTTTCTTT

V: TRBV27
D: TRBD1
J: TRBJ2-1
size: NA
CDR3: CASSLDRGSYNEQFF
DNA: TGTGCCAGCAGTTTGGACAGGGGATCCTACAATGAGCAGTTCTTC

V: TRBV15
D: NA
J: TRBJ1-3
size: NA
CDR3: CATSSAPGLPGNTIYF
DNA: TGTGCCACCAGCAGTGCCCCAGGGTTACCTGGAAACACCATATATTTT

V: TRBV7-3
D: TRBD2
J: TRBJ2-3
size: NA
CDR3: CASSLGLAGGSTDTQYF
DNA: TGTGCCAGCAGCTTAGGACTAGCGGGGGGTAGCACAGATACGCAGTATTTT

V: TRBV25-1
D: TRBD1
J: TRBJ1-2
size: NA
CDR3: CASSELQGGYGYTF
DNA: TGTGCCAGCAGTGAACTACAGGGGGGCTATGGCTACACCTTC

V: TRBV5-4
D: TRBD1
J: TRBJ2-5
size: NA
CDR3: CASSLDRVETQYF
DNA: TGTGCCAGCAGCCTTGACAGGGTTGAGACCCAGTACTTC

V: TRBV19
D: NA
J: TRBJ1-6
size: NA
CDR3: CASSILPTGGLSTALHF
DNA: TGTGCCAGTAGTATTTTGCCGACAGGAGGCCTTTCTACGGCCCTCCACTTT

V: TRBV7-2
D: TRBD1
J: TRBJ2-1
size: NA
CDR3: CASSSGQGNHEQFF
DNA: TGTGCCAGCAGCTCGGGACAGGGAAATCATGAGCAGTTCTTC

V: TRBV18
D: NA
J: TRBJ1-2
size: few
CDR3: CASSPSTRQRYGYTF
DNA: TGTGCCAGCTCACCTTCAACTCGACAGAGATATGGCTACACCTTC

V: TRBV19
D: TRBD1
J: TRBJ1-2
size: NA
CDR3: CASSIPPTGINGYTF
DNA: TGTGCCAGTAGTATCCCTCCGACAGGGATCAATGGCTACACCTTC

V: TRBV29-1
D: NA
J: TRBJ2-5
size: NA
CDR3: CSVGGRLLRQETQYF
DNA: TGCAGCGTTGGGGGCAGATTACTTCGCCAAGAGACCCAGTACTTC

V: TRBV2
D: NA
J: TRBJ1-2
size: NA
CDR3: CASSPTLGILYGYTF
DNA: TGTGCCAGCAGCCCAACCCTCGGGATCCTCTATGGCTACACCTTC

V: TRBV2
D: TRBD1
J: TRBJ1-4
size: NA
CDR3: CASREDRSKIPTNEKLFF
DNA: TGTGCCAGCAGGGAGGACAGGTCTAAGATTCCAACTAATGAAAAACTGTTTTTT

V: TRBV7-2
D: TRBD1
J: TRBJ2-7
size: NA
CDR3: CASSPNRGRISYEQYF
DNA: TGTGCCAGCAGCCCCAACAGGGGCCGCATCTCCTACGAGCAGTACTTC

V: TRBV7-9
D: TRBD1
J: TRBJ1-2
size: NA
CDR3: CASSSRQGAYGYTF
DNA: TGTGCCAGCAGCTCGAGACAGGGGGCCTATGGCTACACCTTC

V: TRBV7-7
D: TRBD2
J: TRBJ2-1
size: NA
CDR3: CASSLRTSGWADLSYNEQFF
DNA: TGTGCCAGCAGCCTCCGGACTAGCGGGTGGGCCGACTTATCCTACAATGAGCAGTTCTTC

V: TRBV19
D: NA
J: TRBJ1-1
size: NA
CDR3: CASSRDQARNTEAFF
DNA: TGTGCCAGTAGTCGCGATCAGGCGCGGAACACTGAAGCTTTCTTT

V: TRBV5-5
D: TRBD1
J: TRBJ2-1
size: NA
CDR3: CASSLGDRGYNEQFF
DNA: TGTGCCAGCAGCTTGGGGGACAGGGGATACAATGAGCAGTTCTTC

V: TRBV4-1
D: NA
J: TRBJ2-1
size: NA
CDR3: CASSQELAGGYNEQFF
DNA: TGCGCCAGCAGCCAAGAACTGGCAGGGGGGTACAATGAGCAGTTCTTC

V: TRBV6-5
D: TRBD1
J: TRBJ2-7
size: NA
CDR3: CATSPQTGGKAEQYF
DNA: TGTGCCACCTCACCACAGACAGGGGGCAAGGCCGAGCAGTACTTC